This entry features one T cell receptor beta chain sequence. The data were obtained in a study of identical twins' blood T cells. Turning to the study itself: About 12 libraries, six alpha and six beta, gave around 48 million reads.

TCRdb re-derived calls from the 5' RACE reads in MiXCR, one entry per CDR3 protein. This sample yields fewer than 450,000 distinct CDR3 sequences, of which around 30% are seen a single time; roughly 5.5% belongs to the top ten. Trimming took 5 bases from V and 2 from J, leaving 13 bases between them. Germline assignment: CDR1 DFQATT and CDR2 SNEGSKA (reference sequence). The length of the CDR3 is 13 residues. The rearrangement links TRBV20-1 to TRBJ2-7, with a weak D call TRBD1 (6 bases). This sequence was found in a woman between 18 and 55 years old in good health. The material sequenced was PBMCs. CDR3 DNA sequence: TGCAGTGCTCAAGACAGGATTACCTACGAGCAGTACTTC. This translates into CSAQDRITYEQYF.